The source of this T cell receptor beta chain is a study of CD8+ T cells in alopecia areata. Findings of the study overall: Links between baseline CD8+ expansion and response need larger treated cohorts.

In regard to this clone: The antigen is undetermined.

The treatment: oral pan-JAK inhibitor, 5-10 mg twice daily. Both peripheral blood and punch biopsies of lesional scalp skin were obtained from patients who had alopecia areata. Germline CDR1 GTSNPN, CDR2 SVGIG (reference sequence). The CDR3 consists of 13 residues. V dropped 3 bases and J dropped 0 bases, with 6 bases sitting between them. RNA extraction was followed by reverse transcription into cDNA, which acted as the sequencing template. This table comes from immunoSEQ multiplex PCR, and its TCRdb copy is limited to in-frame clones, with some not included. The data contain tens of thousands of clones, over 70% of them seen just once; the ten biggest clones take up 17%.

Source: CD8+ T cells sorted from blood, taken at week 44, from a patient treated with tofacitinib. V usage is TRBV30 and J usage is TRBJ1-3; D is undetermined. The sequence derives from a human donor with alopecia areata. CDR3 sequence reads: CAWRGSSGNTIYF. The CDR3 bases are TGTGCCTGGAGGGGGAGCTCTGGAAACACCATATATTTT.